A selection of T cell receptor beta chains follows, all from one sample in a study of graft-versus-host responses after intestinal transplantation. No antigen is known for these receptors. Sequencing was performed with immunoSEQ multiplex PCR; in TCRdb, only in-frame clones are kept and a portion is missing. The profile shows some 70,000 clones, around nine tenths of them singletons. Source: unstimulated CD8+ T cells sorted from spleen or lymph node cells, taken before transplant. These receptors were taken from a human donor who was the organ donor for an intestinal transplant. Both conserved end residues are part of each CDR3. D genes are given only for firm matches. The listing skips clone size in some rows; elsewhere it reads once, few, many or a size class.

J | size | V | D | DNA | CDR3
TRBJ2-1 | few | TRBV6-4 | TRBD2 | TGTGCCAGCAGTACCACTAGCGGGGGCGGGAATGAGCAGTTCTTC | CASSTTSGGGNEQFF
TRBJ2-3 | - | TRBV4-1 | - | TGCGCCAGCAGCCAAGAGTACGGGGCAGGGGTCACAGATACGCAGTATTTT | CASSQEYGAGVTDTQYF
TRBJ1-5 | - | TRBV6-1 | TRBD1 | TGTGCCAGCAGTCAGGGGGGTAATCAGCCCCAGCATTTT | CASSQGGNQPQHF
TRBJ2-7 | - | TRBV7-9 | TRBD1 | TGTGCCAGCAGCCCCTACCGACAGGGCCCGAGCTCCTACGAGCAGTACTTC | CASSPYRQGPSSYEQYF
TRBJ1-6 | - | TRBV6-5 | - | TGTGCCAGCAGCCCCAACAGGGCTAATTCACCCCTCCACTTT | CASSPNRANSPLHF
TRBJ1-1 | - | TRBV9 | TRBD1 | TGTGCCAGCAGCGTAGGAAAGGGGGCGCGGACTGAAGCTTTCTTT | CASSVGKGARTEAFF
TRBJ2-1 | - | TRBV7-8 | TRBD2 | TGTGCCAGCACCCCTTCTAGCGGATACAATGAGCAGTTCTTC | CASTPSSGYNEQFF
TRBJ2-5 | - | TRBV4-1 | - | TGCGCCAGCAGCCAAGAGGGCCGGTACCAAGAGACCCAGTACTTC | CASSQEGRYQETQYF
TRBJ1-2 | - | TRBV29-1 | - | TGCAGCGTTGATCAGGAGTTAAACTATGGCTACACCTTC | CSVDQELNYGYTF
TRBJ1-1 | once | TRBV6-5 | - | TGTGCCAGCAGTTACGGGGACCCGGGTCTTGAAGCTTTCTTT | CASSYGDPGLEAFF
TRBJ2-7 | - | TRBV4-2 | - | TGTGCCAGCAGCCAGGGGGTCTACGATCTTTCCTACGAGCAGTACTTC | CASSQGVYDLSYEQYF
TRBJ1-1 | once | TRBV6-6 | TRBD1 | TGTGCCAGCATACGGGGACAGGGGGCGCTCACTGAAGCTTTCTTT | CASIRGQGALTEAFF
TRBJ1-5 | - | TRBV6-1 | TRBD1 | TGTGCCAGCAGTTCCGGGACAGGGGGACAGCCCCAGCATTTT | CASSSGTGGQPQHF
TRBJ2-3 | - | TRBV14 | - | TGTGCCAGCAGTAACAAACAGTATAGCACAGATACGCAGTATTTT | CASSNKQYSTDTQYF
TRBJ2-3 | few | TRBV6-1 | TRBD1 | TGTGCCAGCAGTTCCGGGACAGGGGCAGATACGCAGTATTTT | CASSSGTGADTQYF
TRBJ2-1 | - | TRBV7-2 | - | TGTGCCAGCAGCGTCGGGACTTCTGAGCAGTTCTTC | CASSVGTSEQFF
TRBJ1-6 | - | TRBV6-4 | - | TGTGCCAGCAGTCCCAGGGACGGCCCCTCTAGTTCACCCCTCCACTTT | CASSPRDGPSSSPLHF
TRBJ2-7 | few | TRBV30 | - | TGTGCCTACTACAGCTCCTACGAGCAGTACTTC | CAYYSSYEQYF
TRBJ1-1 | - | TRBV5-1 | - | TGCGCCAGCAGCTTGACAGGGATGAACACTGAAGCTTTCTTT | CASSLTGMNTEAFF
TRBJ2-3 | - | TRBV7-9 | TRBD2 | TGTGCCAGCAGCCCCGGGACTACTTCAGACACAGATACGCAGTATTTT | CASSPGTTSDTDTQYF
TRBJ1-2 | - | TRBV28 | - | TGTGCCAGCAGTTTGTGGGACGATGGCTACACCTTC | CASSLWDDGYTF
TRBJ2-3 | - | TRBV5-7 | TRBD2 | TGTGCCAGCAGCCTTCTCGCGGGGGGGAATGCGAATACGCAGTATTTT | CASSLLAGGNANTQYF
TRBJ2-2 | - | TRBV6-5 | - | TGTGCCAGCAGTTACACCGGGCCCCGGGGGGAGCTGTTTTTT | CASSYTGPRGELFF
TRBJ1-1 | - | TRBV2 | - | TGTGCCAGCAGGCCTAGCACTGAAGCTTTCTTT | CASRPSTEAFF
TRBJ2-5 | - | TRBV6-1 | TRBD1 | TGTGCCAGCAGTGAATGGCAGGGGGACCAAGAGACCCAGTACTTC | CASSEWQGDQETQYF
TRBJ1-2 | once | TRBV2 | TRBD1 | TGTGCCAGCAGTGAAGCAGACAGGGATGGCTACACCTTC | CASSEADRDGYTF
TRBJ2-3 | - | TRBV6-6 | - | TGTGCCAGCAGTTCTACGGGGGGCACAGATACGCAGTATTTT | CASSSTGGTDTQYF